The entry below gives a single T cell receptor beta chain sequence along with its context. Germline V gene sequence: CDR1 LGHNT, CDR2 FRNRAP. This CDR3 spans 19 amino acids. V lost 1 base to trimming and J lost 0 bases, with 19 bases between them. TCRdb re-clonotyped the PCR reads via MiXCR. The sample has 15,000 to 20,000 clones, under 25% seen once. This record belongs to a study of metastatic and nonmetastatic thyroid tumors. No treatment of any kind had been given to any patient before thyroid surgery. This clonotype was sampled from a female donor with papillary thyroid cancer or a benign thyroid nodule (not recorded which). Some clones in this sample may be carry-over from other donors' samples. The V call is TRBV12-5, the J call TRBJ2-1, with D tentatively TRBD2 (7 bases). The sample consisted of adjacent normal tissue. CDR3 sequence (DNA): TGTGCTAGTGGTTTGGCGGGGGGCTTGACTGGAACCTCCTACAATGAGCAGTTCTTC. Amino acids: CASGLAGGLTGTSYNEQFF.